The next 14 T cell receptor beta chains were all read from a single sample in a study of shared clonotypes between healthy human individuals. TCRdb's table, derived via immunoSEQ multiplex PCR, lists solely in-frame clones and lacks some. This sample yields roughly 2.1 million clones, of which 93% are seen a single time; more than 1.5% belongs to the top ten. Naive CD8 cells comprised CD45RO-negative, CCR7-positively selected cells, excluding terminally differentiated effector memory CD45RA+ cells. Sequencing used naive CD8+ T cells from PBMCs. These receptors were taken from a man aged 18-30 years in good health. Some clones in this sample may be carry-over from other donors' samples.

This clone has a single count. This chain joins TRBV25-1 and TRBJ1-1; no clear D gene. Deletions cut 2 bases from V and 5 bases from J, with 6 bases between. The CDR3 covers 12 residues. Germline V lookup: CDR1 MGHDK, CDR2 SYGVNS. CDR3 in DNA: TGTGCCAGCAGTGAAGGAGGAACTGAAGCTTTCTTT. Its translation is CASSEGGTEAFF.

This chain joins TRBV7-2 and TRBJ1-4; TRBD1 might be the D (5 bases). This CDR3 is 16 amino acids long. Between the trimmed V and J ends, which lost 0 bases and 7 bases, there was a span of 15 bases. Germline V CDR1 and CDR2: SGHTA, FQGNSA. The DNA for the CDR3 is TGTGCCAGCAGCTTAGCGTTCAGGGCTGAGGGTGAAAAACTGTTTTTT. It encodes CASSLAFRAEGEKLFF.

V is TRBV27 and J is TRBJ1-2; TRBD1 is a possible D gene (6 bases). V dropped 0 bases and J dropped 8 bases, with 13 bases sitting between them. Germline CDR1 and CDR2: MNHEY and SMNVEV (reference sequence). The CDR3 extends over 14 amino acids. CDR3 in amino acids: CASSLSVRGQGYTF. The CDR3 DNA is TGTGCCAGCAGTTTATCTGTCCGGGGGCAAGGCTACACCTTC.

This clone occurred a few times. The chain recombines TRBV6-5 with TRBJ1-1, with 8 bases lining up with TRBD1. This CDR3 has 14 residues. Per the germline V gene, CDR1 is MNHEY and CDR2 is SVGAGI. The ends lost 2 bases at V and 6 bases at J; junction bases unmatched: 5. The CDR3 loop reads CASSYQGAFSEAFF. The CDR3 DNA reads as TGTGCCAGCAGTTACCAGGGGGCTTTTTCTGAAGCTTTCTTT.

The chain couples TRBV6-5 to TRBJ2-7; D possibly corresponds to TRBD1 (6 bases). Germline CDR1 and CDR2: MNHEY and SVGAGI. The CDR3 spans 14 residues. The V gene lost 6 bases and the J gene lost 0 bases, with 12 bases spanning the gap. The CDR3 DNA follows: TGTGCCAGCAGGACCGGGACATCCTCCTACGAGCAGTACTTC. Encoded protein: CASRTGTSSYEQYF.

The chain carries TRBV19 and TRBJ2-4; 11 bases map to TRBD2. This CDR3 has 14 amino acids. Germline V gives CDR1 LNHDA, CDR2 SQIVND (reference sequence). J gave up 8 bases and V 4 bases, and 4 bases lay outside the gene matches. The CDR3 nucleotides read TGTGCCAGTAGTACAGGGACTAGCGGAGACATTCAGTACTTC. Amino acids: CASSTGTSGDIQYF.

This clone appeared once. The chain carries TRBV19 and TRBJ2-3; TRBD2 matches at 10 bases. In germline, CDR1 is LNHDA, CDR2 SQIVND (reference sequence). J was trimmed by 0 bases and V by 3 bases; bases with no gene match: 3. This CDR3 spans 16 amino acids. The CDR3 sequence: CASSIGTSDSTDTQYF. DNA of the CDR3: TGTGCCAGTAGTATCGGGACTAGCGACAGCACAGATACGCAGTATTTT.

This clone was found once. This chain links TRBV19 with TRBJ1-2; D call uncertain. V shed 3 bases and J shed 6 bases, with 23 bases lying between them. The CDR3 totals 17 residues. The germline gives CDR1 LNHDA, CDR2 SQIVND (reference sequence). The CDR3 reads CASSISLYYLARDGYTF. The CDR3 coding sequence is TGTGCCAGTAGTATCTCCCTCTACTATCTCGCGAGGGATGGCTACACCTTC.

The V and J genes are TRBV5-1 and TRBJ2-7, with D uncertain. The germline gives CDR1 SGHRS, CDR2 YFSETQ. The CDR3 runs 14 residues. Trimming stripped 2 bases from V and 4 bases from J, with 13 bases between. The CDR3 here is CASSLQAPPYEQYF. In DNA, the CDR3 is TGCGCCAGCAGCTTACAAGCCCCACCATACGAGCAGTACTTC.

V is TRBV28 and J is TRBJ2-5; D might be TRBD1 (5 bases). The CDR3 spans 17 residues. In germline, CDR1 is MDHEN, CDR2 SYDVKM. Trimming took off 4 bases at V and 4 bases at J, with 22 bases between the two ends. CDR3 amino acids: CASSSLTMLGDRETQYF. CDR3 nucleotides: TGTGCCAGCAGTTCCCTCACGATGTTGGGCGACAGAGAGACCCAGTACTTC.

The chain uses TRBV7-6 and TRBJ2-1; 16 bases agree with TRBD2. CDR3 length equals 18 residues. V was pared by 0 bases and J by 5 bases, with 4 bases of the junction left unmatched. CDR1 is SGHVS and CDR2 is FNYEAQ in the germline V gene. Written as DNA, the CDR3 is TGTGCCAGCAGCTTAGCGGGGGGACTAGCGGGAGGGAACAATGAGCAGTTCTTC. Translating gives CASSLAGGLAGGNNEQFF.

The CDR3 region is CASSGPVFGGGSNEQYF. The CDR3 bases are TGTGCCAGCAGCGGGCCCGTCTTTGGGGGAGGGTCCAACGAGCAGTACTTC. This chain connects TRBV9 to TRBJ2-7, with 7 positions matching TRBD2. The CDR3 length is 17 residues. The J segment lost 5 bases and the V segment lost 3 bases, leaving 17 bases of the junction unmatched. CDR1 and CDR2 (germline): SGDLS, YYNGEE.

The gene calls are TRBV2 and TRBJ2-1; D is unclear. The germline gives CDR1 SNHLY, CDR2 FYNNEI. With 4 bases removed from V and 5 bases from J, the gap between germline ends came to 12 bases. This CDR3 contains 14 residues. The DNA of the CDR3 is TGTGCCAGCAGTGTAGTGCGAGGAGACAATGAGCAGTTCTTC. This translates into CASSVVRGDNEQFF.

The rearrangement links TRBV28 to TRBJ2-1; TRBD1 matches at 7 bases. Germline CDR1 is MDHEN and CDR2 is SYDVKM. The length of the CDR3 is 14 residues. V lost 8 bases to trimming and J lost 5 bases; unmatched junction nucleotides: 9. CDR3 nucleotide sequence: TGTGCCAGCCAAGGGGGCACCTCTAACAATGAGCAGTTCTTC. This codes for CASQGGTSNNEQFF.